A selection of T cell receptor beta chains follows, all from one sample in a study of blood T cell repertoires in COVID-19. Profiled with immunoSEQ multiplex PCR; TCRdb holds only in-frame clones, not every one. The data show 15,000 to 20,000 clones, 70% to 90% seen once. Sequencing was carried out using peripheral blood. These receptors came from a human donor in a cohort sampled during active COVID-19. Each CDR3 is given with its conserved first and last residue. D genes are given only for firm matches. Clone size is not always given. Where it is, it says once, few, many or a class for expanded clones.

J gene: TRBJ1-4
D gene: NA
V gene: TRBV2
clone size: NA
CDR3 DNA: TGTGCCAGCAGTCTAGCAAAGAGCTGGCAACTGTTTTTT
CDR3 protein: CASSLAKSWQLFF

J gene: TRBJ2-1
D gene: TRBD2
V gene: TRBV10-1
clone size: once
CDR3 DNA: TGCGCCAGCAGTGACGGGGGGGGGCGTTTCGATGAGCAGTTCTTC
CDR3 protein: CASSDGGGRFDEQFF

J gene: TRBJ2-3
D gene: TRBD1
V gene: TRBV2
clone size: NA
CDR3 DNA: TGTGCCAGCAGTGATGTACAGGGGATCCGCACAGATACGCAGTATTTT
CDR3 protein: CASSDVQGIRTDTQYF

J gene: TRBJ2-3
D gene: NA
V gene: TRBV5-1
clone size: NA
CDR3 DNA: TGCGCCAGCAGCCAGGACACAGATACGCAGTATTTT
CDR3 protein: CASSQDTDTQYF

J gene: TRBJ1-3
D gene: NA
V gene: TRBV5-1
clone size: NA
CDR3 DNA: TGCGCCAGCAGCTTGCCCGGACAGTCCCTTGGAAACACCATATATTTT
CDR3 protein: CASSLPGQSLGNTIYF

J gene: TRBJ2-1
D gene: NA
V gene: TRBV11-1
clone size: NA
CDR3 DNA: TGTGCCAGCAGCCTACAGGGTGTCTACAATGAGCAGTTCTTC
CDR3 protein: CASSLQGVYNEQFF

J gene: TRBJ1-4
D gene: TRBD1
V gene: TRBV5-6
clone size: NA
CDR3 DNA: TGTGCCAGCAGCTCACCAGAGGGGGCGAGGGAAAAACTGTTTTTT
CDR3 protein: CASSSPEGAREKLFF

J gene: TRBJ1-1
D gene: NA
V gene: TRBV15
clone size: once
CDR3 DNA: TGTGCCACCAGCAGGGAGTTGAACACTGAAGCTTTCTTT
CDR3 protein: CATSRELNTEAFF

J gene: TRBJ1-5
D gene: NA
V gene: TRBV6-6
clone size: NA
CDR3 DNA: TGTGCCAGCAGGTCCGAGACCGACAATCGTCAGCCCCAGCATTTT
CDR3 protein: CASRSETDNRQPQHF

J gene: TRBJ1-3
D gene: TRBD1
V gene: TRBV18
clone size: NA
CDR3 DNA: TGTGCCAGCTCACCACGGCGGGATACAGGGGTAGTTTCTGGAAACACCATATATTTT
CDR3 protein: CASSPRRDTGVVSGNTIYF

J gene: TRBJ1-1
D gene: TRBD1
V gene: TRBV5-6
clone size: NA
CDR3 DNA: TGTGCCAGCAGCTCCCTCTTGACAGGGGGCTTCGGTGAAGCTTTCTTT
CDR3 protein: CASSSLLTGGFGEAFF

J gene: TRBJ1-2
D gene: NA
V gene: TRBV11-2
clone size: NA
CDR3 DNA: TGTGCCAGCAGCTTAGCCAGGGCGGGCTACACCTTC
CDR3 protein: CASSLARAGYTF

J gene: TRBJ2-7
D gene: NA
V gene: TRBV3-1/TRBV3-2
clone size: NA
CDR3 DNA: TGTGCCAGCAGCCAAGAAGCCACCGTAGGGAGATTATACTACGAGCAGTACTTC
CDR3 protein: CASSQEATVGRLYYEQYF

J gene: TRBJ1-5
D gene: NA
V gene: TRBV6-1
clone size: NA
CDR3 DNA: TGTGCCAGCAGTGAACGGGGATGGGCTGGGCATCAGCCCCAGCATTTT
CDR3 protein: CASSERGWAGHQPQHF

J gene: TRBJ2-5
D gene: TRBD2
V gene: TRBV2
clone size: NA
CDR3 DNA: TGTGCCAGCAGTTATGGGACTAGCGGTGGGGGAGGAGAGACCCAGTACTTC
CDR3 protein: CASSYGTSGGGGETQYF

J gene: TRBJ1-3
D gene: NA
V gene: TRBV3-1/TRBV3-2
clone size: NA
CDR3 DNA: TGTGCCAGCAGCCCAGGCATCTCTGGAAACACCATATATTTT
CDR3 protein: CASSPGISGNTIYF

J gene: TRBJ1-6
D gene: NA
V gene: TRBV12-3/TRBV12-4
clone size: NA
CDR3 DNA: TGTGCCAGCAGGGGGGCTGTAAATTCACCCCTCCACTTT
CDR3 protein: CASRGAVNSPLHF

J gene: TRBJ2-3
D gene: TRBD2
V gene: TRBV20-1
clone size: NA
CDR3 DNA: TGCAGTGCTAGTGTCGGGCTAGCGGGCCCCACGGATACGCAGTATTTT
CDR3 protein: CSASVGLAGPTDTQYF

J gene: TRBJ1-3
D gene: NA
V gene: TRBV6-1
clone size: NA
CDR3 DNA: TGTGCCAGCAGTGAAAGAGGGCAGTCGGCCCTGAGGAACACCATATATTTT
CDR3 protein: CASSERGQSALRNTIYF

J gene: TRBJ2-3
D gene: NA
V gene: TRBV7-8
clone size: NA
CDR3 DNA: TGTGCCAGCAGCTTTTTTGGCGGGGCTAGCACAGATACGCAGTATTTT
CDR3 protein: CASSFFGGASTDTQYF

J gene: TRBJ1-5
D gene: TRBD1
V gene: TRBV12-5
clone size: NA
CDR3 DNA: TGTGCTAGTGGTACTGGACAGGGAACCGGTTCGAATCAGCCCCAGCATTTT
CDR3 protein: CASGTGQGTGSNQPQHF

J gene: TRBJ2-7
D gene: TRBD1
V gene: TRBV4-1
clone size: NA
CDR3 DNA: TGCGCCAGCAGCCAAGACATCGGGACAGGGGGCTACGAGCAGTACTTC
CDR3 protein: CASSQDIGTGGYEQYF

J gene: TRBJ2-1
D gene: TRBD1
V gene: TRBV7-8
clone size: few
CDR3 DNA: TGTGCCAGCACCAAAAAGCCAGGGGACAGGGGGATGAATGAGCAGTTCTTC
CDR3 protein: CASTKKPGDRGMNEQFF

J gene: TRBJ2-7
D gene: NA
V gene: TRBV24-1
clone size: NA
CDR3 DNA: TGTGCCACCAGTGATCCCCGTCTTGACAGGCTATGTTCCTACGAGCAGTACTTC
CDR3 protein: CATSDPRLDRLCSYEQYF

J gene: TRBJ2-7
D gene: NA
V gene: TRBV7-9
clone size: once
CDR3 DNA: TGTGCCAGCAGCCCGGAAAGCGACGAGCAGTACTTC
CDR3 protein: CASSPESDEQYF

J gene: TRBJ1-5
D gene: TRBD1
V gene: TRBV7-3
clone size: NA
CDR3 DNA: TGTGCCAGCAGCTTAATGGACAGGGCTACAGGTCAGCCCCAGCATTTT
CDR3 protein: CASSLMDRATGQPQHF

J gene: TRBJ2-3
D gene: TRBD2
V gene: TRBV11-2
clone size: NA
CDR3 DNA: TGTGCCAGCAGCTTGGCTAGCGGGTATCCCAGCACAGATACGCAGTATTTT
CDR3 protein: CASSLASGYPSTDTQYF

J gene: TRBJ2-3
D gene: TRBD1
V gene: TRBV6-4
clone size: NA
CDR3 DNA: TGTGCCAGCAGTGACGGCCCCGGGACAGGTCGGACAGATACGCAGTATTTT
CDR3 protein: CASSDGPGTGRTDTQYF

J gene: TRBJ2-1
D gene: NA
V gene: TRBV9
clone size: NA
CDR3 DNA: TGTGCCAGCAGCGTAGCTTCGGGATACAATGAGCAGTTCTTC
CDR3 protein: CASSVASGYNEQFF

J gene: TRBJ1-4
D gene: TRBD1
V gene: TRBV6-5
clone size: NA
CDR3 DNA: TGTGCCAGCAGGGGACAGGGAAATGAAAAACTGTTTTTT
CDR3 protein: CASRGQGNEKLFF

J gene: TRBJ1-4
D gene: TRBD1
V gene: TRBV27
clone size: NA
CDR3 DNA: TGTGCCAGCAGTGCCGGGACAGGGACTGAAAAACTGTTTTTT
CDR3 protein: CASSAGTGTEKLFF